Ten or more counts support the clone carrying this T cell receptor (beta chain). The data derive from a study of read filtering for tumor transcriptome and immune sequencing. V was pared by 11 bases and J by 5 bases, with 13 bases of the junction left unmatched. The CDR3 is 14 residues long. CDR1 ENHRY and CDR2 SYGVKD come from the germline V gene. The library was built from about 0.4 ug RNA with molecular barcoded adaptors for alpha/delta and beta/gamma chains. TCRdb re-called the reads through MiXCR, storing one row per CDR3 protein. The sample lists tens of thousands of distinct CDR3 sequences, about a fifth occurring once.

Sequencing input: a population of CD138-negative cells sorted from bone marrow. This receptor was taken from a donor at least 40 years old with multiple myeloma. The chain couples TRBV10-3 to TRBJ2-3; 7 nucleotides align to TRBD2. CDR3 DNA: TGTGCCGGCGCGGGGGTAGCTGGTCAAGATACGCAGTATTTT. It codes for CAGAGVAGQDTQYF.